This T cell receptor beta chain comes out of a study of read filtering for tumor transcriptome and immune sequencing. Study details: By R-ISS, stages I, II and III held about 8, 15 and 7 patients. Transcriptome libraries were built from DNase-treated RNA.

This library used around 0.4 ug RNA and molecular barcoded adaptors spanning alpha/delta and beta/gamma chains. TCRdb re-analysed the reads in MiXCR, keeping a single row per CDR3 protein. Seen here are roughly 67,000 distinct CDR3 sequences, approximately 18% observed once, and the top ten hold under 13%. Every patient had bone marrow sampled while the disease was active. Germline V gene sequence: CDR1 SGHTA, CDR2 FQGTGA. V lost 3 bases and J lost 2; bases outside the gene matches: 0. The CDR3 runs 15 residues. Study-wide findings and caveats: Even smaller IR-seq throughput identified most shared clonotypes.

This clonotype appeared a few times. Its antigen is currently unknown. Sequencing was carried out using a population of CD138-negative cells sorted from bone marrow. The chain employs TRBV7-3 and TRBJ1-3; 11 bases line up with TRBD1. The receptor was isolated from a donor over 35 with multiple myeloma. Here the CDR3 reads CASSLDRGPGNTIYF. In DNA, the CDR3 is TGTGCCAGCAGCTTGGACAGGGGGCCTGGAAACACCATATATTTT.